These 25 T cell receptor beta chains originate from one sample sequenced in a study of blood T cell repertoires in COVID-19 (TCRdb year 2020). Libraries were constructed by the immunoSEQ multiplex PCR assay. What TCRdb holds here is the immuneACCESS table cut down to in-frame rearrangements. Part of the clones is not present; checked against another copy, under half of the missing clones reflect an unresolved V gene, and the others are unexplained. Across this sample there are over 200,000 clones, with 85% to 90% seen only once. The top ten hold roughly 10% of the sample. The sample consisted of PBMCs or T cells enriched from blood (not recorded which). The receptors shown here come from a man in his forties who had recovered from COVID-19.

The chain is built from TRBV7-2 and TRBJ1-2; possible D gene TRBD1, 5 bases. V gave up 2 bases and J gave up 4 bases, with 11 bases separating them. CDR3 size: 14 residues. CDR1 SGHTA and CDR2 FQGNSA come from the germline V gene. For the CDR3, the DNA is TGTGCCAGCAGCTTATCGGGGGTAGGCTATGGCTACACCTTC. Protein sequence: CASSLSGVGYGYTF.

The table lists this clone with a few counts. In DNA, the CDR3 is TGCGCCAGCAGCTTGGGGGCTACTCAGCCCCAGCATTTT. Its translation is CASSLGATQPQHF. The chain employs TRBV5-1 and TRBJ1-5; D uncertain. The CDR3 has 13 amino acids. Germline loops: CDR1 SGHRS, CDR2 YFSETQ. Trimming cost V 0 bases and J 6 bases, with 7 bases left between them.

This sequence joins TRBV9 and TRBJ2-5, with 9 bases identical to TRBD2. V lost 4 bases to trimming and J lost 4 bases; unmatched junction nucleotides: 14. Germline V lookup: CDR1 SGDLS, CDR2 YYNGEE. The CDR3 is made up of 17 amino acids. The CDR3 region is CASSSGAGGVYVETQYF. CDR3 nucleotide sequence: TGTGCCAGCAGCTCCGGCGCGGGGGGGGTTTATGTAGAGACCCAGTACTTC.

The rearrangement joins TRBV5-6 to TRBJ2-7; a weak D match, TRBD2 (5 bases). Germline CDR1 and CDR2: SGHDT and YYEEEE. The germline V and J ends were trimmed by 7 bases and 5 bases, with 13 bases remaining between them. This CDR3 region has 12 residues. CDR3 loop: CASLSGFNEQYF. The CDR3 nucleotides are TGTGCCAGCCTCAGCGGTTTCAACGAGCAGTACTTC.

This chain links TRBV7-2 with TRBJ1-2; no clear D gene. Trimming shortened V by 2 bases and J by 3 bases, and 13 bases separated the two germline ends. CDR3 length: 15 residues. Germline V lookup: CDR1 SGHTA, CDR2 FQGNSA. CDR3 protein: CASSLFPEGDYGYTF. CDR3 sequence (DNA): TGTGCCAGCAGCTTATTTCCCGAGGGAGACTATGGCTACACCTTC.

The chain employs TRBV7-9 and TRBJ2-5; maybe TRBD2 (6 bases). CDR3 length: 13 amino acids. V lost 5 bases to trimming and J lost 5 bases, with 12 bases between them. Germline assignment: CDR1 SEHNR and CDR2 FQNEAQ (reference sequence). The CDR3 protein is CASSQAGQETQYF. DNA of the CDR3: TGTGCCAGCAGCCAAGCGGGTCAGGAGACCCAGTACTTC.

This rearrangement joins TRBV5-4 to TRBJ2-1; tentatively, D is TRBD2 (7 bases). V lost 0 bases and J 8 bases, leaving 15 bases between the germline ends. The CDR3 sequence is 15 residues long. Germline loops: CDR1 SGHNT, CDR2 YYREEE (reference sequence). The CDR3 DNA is TGTGCCAGCAGCTTGGGCGGCGGGGGCTTCGATGAGCAGTTCTTC. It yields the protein CASSLGGGGFDEQFF.

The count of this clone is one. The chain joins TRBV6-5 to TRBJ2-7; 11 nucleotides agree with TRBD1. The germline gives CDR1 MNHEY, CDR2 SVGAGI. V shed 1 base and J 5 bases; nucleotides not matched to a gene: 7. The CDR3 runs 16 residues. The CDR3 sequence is CASSYLGQGAHNEQYF. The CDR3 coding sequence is TGTGCCAGCAGTTACTTAGGACAGGGGGCTCACAACGAGCAGTACTTC.

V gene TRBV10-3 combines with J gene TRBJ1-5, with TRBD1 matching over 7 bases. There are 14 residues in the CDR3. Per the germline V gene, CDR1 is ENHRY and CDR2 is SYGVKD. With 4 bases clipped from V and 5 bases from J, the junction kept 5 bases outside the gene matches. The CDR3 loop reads CAISGGQMDQPQHF. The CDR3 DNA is TGTGCCATCAGTGGGGGACAGATGGATCAGCCCCAGCATTTT.

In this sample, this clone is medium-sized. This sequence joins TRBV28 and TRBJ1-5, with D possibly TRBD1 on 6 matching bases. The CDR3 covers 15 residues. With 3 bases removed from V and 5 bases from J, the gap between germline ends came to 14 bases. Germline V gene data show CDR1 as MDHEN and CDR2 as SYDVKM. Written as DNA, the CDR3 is TGTGCCAGCAGTTTTGCAGGGGTGTTCGATCAGCCCCAGCATTTT. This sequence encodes CASSFAGVFDQPQHF.

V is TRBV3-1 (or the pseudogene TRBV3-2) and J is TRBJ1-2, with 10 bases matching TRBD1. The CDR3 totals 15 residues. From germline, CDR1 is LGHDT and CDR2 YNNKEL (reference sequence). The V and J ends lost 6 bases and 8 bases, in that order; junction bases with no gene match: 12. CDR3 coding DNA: TGTGCCAGCAGACCGACGACGGGGACAGGGGACGGCTACACCTTC. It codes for CASRPTTGTGDGYTF.

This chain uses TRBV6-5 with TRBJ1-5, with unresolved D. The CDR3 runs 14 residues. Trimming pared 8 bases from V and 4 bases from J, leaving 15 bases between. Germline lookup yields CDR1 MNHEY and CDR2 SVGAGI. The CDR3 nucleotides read TGTGCCAGCGGCCTCCCCCCGGGAAATCAGCCCCAGCATTTT. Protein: CASGLPPGNQPQHF.

The CDR3 sequence is CASSVAGQGYSPLHF. The DNA for the CDR3 is TGTGCCAGCAGCGTAGCGGGACAGGGGTATTCACCCCTCCACTTT. The V call is TRBV9, the J call TRBJ1-6, with TRBD1 matching 10 bases. The CDR3 is 15 amino acids. J gave up 8 bases and V 0 bases, and 2 bases lay outside the gene matches. Germline lookup yields CDR1 SGDLS and CDR2 YYNGEE.

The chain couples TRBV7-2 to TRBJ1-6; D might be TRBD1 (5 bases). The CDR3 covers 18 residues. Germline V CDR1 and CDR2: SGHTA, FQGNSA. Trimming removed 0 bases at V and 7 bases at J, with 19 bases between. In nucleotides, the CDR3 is TGTGCCAGCAGCTTAGCAATGGGGGGTTTCACCATCAATTCACCCCTCCACTTT. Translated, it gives CASSLAMGGFTINSPLHF.

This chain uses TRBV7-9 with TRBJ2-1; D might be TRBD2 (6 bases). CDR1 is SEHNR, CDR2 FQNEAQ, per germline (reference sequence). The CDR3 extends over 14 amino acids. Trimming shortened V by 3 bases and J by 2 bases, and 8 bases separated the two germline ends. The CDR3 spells CASSLGGPYNEQFF. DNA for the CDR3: TGTGCCAGCAGCTTGGGGGGACCCTACAATGAGCAGTTCTTC.

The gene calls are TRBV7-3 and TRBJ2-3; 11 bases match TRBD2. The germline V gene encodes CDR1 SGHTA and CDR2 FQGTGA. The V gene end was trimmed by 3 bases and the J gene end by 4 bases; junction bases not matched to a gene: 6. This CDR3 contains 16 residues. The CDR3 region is CASSFHSGRAADTQYF. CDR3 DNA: TGTGCCAGCAGCTTCCATAGCGGGAGGGCTGCAGATACGCAGTATTTT.

CDR3 residues: CASSYSRSLAGASSYNEQFF. The DNA of the CDR3 is TGTGCCAGCAGTTACTCGAGATCCCTAGCGGGAGCAAGTTCCTACAATGAGCAGTTCTTC. This sequence joins TRBV6-2 or TRBV6-3 and TRBJ2-1, with 10 bases matching TRBD2. The CDR3 has 20 residues. Germline V gene lookup returns CDR1 MNHEY and CDR2 SVGEGT. Unmatched junction bases numbered 12, after V lost 0 bases and J lost 1 base.

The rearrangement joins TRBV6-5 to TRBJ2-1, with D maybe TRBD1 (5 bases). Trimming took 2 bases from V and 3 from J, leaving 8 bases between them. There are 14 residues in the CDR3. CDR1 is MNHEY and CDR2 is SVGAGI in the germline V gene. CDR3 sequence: CASSYRDSYNEQFF. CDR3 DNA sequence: TGTGCCAGCAGTTACAGAGACAGCTACAATGAGCAGTTCTTC.

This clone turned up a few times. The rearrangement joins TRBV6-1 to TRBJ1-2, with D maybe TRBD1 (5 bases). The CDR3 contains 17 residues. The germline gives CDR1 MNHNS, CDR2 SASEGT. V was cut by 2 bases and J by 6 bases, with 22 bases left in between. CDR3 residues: CASSELFGAGILHGYTF. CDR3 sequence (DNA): TGTGCCAGCAGTGAATTGTTTGGGGCAGGAATCCTACATGGCTACACCTTC.

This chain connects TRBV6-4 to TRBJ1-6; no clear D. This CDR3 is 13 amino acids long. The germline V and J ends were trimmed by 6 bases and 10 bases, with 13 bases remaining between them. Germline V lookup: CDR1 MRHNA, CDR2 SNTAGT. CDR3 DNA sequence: TGTGCCAGCAGCGCACCACAGAGCTCACCCCTCCACTTT. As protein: CASSAPQSSPLHF.

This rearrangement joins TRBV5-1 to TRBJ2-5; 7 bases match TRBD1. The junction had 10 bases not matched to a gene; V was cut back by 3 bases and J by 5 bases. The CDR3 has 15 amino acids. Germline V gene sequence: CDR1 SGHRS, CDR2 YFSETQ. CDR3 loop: CASSSMTGLAETQYF. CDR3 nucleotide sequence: TGCGCCAGCAGCTCGATGACAGGGCTTGCGGAGACCCAGTACTTC.

The CDR3 sequence is CASSERRGAVLNGYTF. CDR3 DNA sequence: TGTGCCAGCAGTGAACGGAGGGGCGCGGTTCTCAATGGCTACACCTTC. V gene TRBV6-1 combines with J gene TRBJ1-2, with D perhaps matching TRBD1 (5 bases). Trimming shortened V by 2 bases and J by 6 bases, and 19 bases separated the two germline ends. CDR1 and CDR2 (germline): MNHNS, SASEGT. The CDR3 has 16 residues.

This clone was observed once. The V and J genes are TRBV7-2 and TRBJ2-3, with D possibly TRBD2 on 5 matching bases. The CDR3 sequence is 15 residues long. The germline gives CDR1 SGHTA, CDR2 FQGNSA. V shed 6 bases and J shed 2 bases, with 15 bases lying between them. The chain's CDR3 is CASRPVSSYTDTQYF. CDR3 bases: TGTGCCAGCAGACCAGTTTCTAGCTACACAGATACGCAGTATTTT.

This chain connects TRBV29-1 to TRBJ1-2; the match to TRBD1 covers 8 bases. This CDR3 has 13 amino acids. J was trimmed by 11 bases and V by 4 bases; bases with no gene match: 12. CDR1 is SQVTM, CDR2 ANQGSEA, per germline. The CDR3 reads CSVAPGQGGRYTF. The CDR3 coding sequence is TGCAGCGTTGCCCCCGGACAGGGAGGTCGATACACCTTC.

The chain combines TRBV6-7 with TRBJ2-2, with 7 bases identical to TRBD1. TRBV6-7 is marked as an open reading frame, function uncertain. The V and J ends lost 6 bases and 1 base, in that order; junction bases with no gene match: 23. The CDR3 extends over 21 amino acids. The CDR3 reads CASRTGERDKKGSGNTGELFF. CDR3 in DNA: TGTGCCAGCAGAACAGGGGAAAGGGACAAAAAAGGGAGCGGGAACACCGGGGAGCTGTTTTTT.